This T cell receptor beta chain was found in a study of OX40 agonist ivuxolimab in advanced cancers. TCRdb's table, derived via immunoSEQ multiplex PCR, lists solely in-frame clones and lacks some. The sample carries tens of thousands of clones, roughly 84% recorded once. This CDR3 has 11 amino acids. The germline V gene encodes CDR1 DFQATT and CDR2 SNEGSKA (reference sequence). V trimming: 5 bases; J trimming: 5 bases; junction bases outside the gene matches: 2. This specimen consisted of CD4+ or CD8+ T cells sorted from blood, obtained in a trial of the OX40 agonist ivuxolimab. This TCR was sampled from an adult with an advanced solid tumor such as melanoma, head and neck, liver or kidney cancer. The V and J genes are TRBV20-1 and TRBJ2-5; TRBD2 agrees at 7 bases. Here the CDR3 DNA reads TGCAGTGCTCGGGGGGTCGAGACCCAGTACTTC. This encodes CSARGVETQYF.